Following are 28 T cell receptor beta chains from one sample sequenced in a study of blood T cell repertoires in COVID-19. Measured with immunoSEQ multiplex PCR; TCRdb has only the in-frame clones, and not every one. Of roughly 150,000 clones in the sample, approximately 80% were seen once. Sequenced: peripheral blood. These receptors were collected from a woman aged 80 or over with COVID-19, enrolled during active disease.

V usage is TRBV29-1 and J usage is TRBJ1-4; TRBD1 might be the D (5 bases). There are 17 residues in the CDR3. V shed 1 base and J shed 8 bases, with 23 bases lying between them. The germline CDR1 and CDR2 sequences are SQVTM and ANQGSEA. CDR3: CSVEGDGPGTGGEKLFF. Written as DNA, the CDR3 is TGCAGCGTTGAAGGGGATGGTCCCGGGACCGGGGGGGAAAAACTGTTTTTT.

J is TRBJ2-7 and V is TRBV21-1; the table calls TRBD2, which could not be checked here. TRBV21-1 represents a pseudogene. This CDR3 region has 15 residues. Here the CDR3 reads CASRLAGGPPAEQYF. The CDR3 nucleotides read TGTGCCAGCAGACTAGCGGGAGGCCCTCCTGCCGAGCAGTACTTC.

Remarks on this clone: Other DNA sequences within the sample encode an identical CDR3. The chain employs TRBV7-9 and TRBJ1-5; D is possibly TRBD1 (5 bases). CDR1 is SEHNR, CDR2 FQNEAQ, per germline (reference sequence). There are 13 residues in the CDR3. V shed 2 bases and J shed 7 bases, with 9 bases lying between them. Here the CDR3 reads CASSLQGDQPQHF. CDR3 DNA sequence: TGTGCCAGCAGCTTACAGGGTGACCAGCCCCAGCATTTT.

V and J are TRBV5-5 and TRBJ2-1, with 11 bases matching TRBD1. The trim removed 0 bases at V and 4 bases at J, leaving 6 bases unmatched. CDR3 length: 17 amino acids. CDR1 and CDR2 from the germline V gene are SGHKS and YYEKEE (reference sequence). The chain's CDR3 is CASSLGTGGISYNEQFF. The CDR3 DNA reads TGTGCCAGCAGCTTGGGGACAGGGGGCATTTCTTACAATGAGCAGTTCTTC.

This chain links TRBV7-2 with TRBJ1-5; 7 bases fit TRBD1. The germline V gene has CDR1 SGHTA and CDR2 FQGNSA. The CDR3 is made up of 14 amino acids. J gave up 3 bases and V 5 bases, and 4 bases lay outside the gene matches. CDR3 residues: CASSHGTVNQPQHF. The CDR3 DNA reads TGTGCCAGCAGCCATGGGACAGTCAATCAGCCCCAGCATTTT. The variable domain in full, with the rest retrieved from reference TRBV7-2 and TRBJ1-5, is GAGVSQSPSNKVTEKGKDVELRCDPISGHTALYWYRQSLGQGLEFLIYFQGNSAPDKSGLPSDRFSAERTGGSVSTLTIQRTQQEDSAVYLCASSHGTVNQPQHFGDGTRLSIL.

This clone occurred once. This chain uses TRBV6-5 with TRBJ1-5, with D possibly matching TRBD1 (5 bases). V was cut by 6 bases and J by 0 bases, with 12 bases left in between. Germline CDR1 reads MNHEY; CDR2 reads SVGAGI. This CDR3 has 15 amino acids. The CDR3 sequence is CASRTDPYSNQPQHF. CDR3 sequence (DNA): TGTGCCAGCAGGACAGATCCTTATAGCAATCAGCCCCAGCATTTT.

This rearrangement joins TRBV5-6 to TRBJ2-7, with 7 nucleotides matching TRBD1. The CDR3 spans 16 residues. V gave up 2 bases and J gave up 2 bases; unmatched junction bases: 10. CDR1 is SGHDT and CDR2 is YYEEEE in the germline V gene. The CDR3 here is CASSFFGDRAAYEQYF. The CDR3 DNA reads TGTGCCAGCAGCTTTTTTGGGGACAGAGCCGCCTACGAGCAGTACTTC.

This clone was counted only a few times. The CDR3 coding sequence is TGTGCCACCCAGGACAGGGGGTCCACTGAAGCTTTCTTT. This encodes CATQDRGSTEAFF. The chain joins TRBV6-5 to TRBJ1-1, with TRBD1 matching 10 bases. After removal of 10 bases from V and 4 bases from J, the junction contained 6 bases not matched to a gene. CDR1 is MNHEY and CDR2 is SVGAGI in the germline V gene. The CDR3 has 13 amino acids.

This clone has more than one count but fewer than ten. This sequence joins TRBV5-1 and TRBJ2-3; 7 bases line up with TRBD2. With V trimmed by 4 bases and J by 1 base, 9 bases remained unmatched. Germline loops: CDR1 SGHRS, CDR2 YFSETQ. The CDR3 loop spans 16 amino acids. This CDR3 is CASSGLTSAGTDTQYF. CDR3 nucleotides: TGCGCCAGCAGCGGTCTAACTAGCGCAGGCACAGATACGCAGTATTTT.

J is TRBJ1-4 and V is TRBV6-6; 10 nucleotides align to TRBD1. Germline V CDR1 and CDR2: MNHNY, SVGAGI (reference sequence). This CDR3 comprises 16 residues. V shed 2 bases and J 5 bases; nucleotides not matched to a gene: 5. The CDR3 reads CASSYGTGAQNEKLFF. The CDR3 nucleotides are TGTGCCAGCAGTTACGGGACAGGGGCGCAAAATGAAAAACTGTTTTTT.

CDR3 nucleotides: TGTGCCAGCAGCCAGGGGAGTAACGATGAAAAACTGTTTTTT. Translation: CASSQGSNDEKLFF. The gene calls are TRBV28 and TRBJ1-4; the D gene is possibly TRBD1 (6 bases). This CDR3 has 14 residues. CDR1 and CDR2 from the germline V gene are MDHEN and SYDVKM. V lost 6 bases, J lost 6 bases, and 14 bases lay in between.

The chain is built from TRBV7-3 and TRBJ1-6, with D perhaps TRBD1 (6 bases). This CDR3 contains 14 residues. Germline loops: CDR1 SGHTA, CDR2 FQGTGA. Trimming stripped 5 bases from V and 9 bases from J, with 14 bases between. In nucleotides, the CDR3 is TGTGCCAGCAGCGAACAGGGTTGGTCTTCACCCCTCCACTTT. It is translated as CASSEQGWSSPLHF.

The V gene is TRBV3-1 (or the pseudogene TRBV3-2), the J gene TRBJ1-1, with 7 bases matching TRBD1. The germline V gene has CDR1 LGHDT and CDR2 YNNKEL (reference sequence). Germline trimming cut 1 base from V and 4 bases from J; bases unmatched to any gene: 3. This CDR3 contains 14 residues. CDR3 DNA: TGTGCCAGCAGCCAAGGAGGGGGCGTCACTGAAGCTTTCTTT. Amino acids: CASSQGGGVTEAFF.

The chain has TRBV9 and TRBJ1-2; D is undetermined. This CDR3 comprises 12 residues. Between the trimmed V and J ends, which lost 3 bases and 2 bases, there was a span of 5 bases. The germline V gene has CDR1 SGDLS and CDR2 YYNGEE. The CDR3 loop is CASSDGNYGYTF. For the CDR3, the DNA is TGTGCCAGCAGCGACGGGAACTATGGCTACACCTTC.

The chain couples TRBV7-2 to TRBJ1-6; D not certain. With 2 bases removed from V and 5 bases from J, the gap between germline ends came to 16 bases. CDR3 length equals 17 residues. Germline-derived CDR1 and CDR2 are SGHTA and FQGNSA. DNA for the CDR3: TGTGCCAGCAGCTTATCGGTTGGAACAGCCGATAATTCACCCCTCCACTTT. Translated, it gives CASSLSVGTADNSPLHF.

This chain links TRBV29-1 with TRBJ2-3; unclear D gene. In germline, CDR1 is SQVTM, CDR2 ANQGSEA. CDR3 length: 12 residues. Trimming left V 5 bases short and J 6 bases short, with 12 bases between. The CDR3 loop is CSVKQASDTQYF. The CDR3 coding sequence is TGCAGCGTTAAGCAGGCGTCGGATACGCAGTATTTT.

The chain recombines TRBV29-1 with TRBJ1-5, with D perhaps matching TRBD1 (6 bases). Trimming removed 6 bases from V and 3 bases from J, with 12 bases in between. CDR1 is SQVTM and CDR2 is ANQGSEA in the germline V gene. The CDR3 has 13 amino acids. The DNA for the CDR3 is TGCAGCGTCGCGGACAGCAACAATCAGCCCCAGCATTTT. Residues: CSVADSNNQPQHF.

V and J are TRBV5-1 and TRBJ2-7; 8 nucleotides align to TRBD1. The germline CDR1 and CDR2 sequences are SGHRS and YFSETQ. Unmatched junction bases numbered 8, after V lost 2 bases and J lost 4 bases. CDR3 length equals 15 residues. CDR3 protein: CASSLPGQELYEQYF. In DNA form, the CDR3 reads TGCGCCAGCAGCTTACCGGGACAGGAGCTATACGAGCAGTACTTC.

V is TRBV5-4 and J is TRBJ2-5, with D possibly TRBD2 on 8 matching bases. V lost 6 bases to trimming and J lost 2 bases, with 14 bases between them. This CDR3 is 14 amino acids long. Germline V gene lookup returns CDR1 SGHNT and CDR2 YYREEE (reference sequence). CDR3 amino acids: CASNRGGQQETQYF. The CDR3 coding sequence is TGTGCCAGCAACCGGGGGGGACAGCAAGAGACCCAGTACTTC.

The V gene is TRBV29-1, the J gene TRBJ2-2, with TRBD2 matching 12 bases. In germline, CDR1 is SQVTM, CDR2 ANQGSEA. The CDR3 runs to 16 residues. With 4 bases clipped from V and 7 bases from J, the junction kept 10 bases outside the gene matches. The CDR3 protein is CSVATSGGSVRGELFF. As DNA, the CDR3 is TGCAGCGTTGCAACTAGCGGGGGGAGTGTTCGCGGGGAGCTGTTTTTT.

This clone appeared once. The DNA of the CDR3 is TGTGCCAGCAGCCTAGCGGGGGGCGGCACAGATACGCAGTATTTT. Translation: CASSLAGGGTDTQYF. The rearrangement joins TRBV3-1 (or the pseudogene TRBV3-2) to TRBJ2-3, with 10 bases matching TRBD2. CDR3 size: 15 residues. Germline V gene data show CDR1 as LGHDT and CDR2 as YNNKEL (reference sequence). J was trimmed by 1 base and V by 4 bases; bases with no gene match: 2.

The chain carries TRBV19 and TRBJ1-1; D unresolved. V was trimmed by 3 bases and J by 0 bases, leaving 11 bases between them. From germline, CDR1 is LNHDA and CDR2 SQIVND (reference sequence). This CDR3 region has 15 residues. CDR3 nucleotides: TGTGCCAGTAGTATTCAGCGTATGATGAACACTGAAGCTTTCTTT. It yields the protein CASSIQRMMNTEAFF.

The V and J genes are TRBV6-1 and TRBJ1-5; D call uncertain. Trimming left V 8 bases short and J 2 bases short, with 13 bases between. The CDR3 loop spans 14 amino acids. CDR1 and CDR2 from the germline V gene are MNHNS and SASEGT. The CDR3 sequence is CASVLGLGNQPQHF. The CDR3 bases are TGTGCCAGCGTACTAGGGCTCGGCAATCAGCCCCAGCATTTT.

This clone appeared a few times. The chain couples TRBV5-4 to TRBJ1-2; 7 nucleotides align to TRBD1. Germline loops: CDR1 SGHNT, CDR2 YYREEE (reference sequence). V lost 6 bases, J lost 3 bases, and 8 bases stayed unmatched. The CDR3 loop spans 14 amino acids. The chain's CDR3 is CASTRGTEYYGYTF. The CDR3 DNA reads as TGTGCCAGCACCCGGGGGACAGAATACTATGGCTACACCTTC.

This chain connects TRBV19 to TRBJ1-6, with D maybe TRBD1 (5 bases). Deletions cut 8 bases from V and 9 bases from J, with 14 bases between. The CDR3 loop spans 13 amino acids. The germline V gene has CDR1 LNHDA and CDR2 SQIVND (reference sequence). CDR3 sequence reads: CASGGTGPSPLHF. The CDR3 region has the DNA TGTGCCAGTGGCGGGACGGGTCCTTCACCCCTCCACTTT.

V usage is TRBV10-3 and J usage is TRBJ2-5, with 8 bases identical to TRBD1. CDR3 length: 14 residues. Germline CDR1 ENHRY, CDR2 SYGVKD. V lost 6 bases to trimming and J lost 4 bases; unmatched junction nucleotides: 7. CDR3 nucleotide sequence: TGTGCCATCAGAGGACAGGGATCGCCAGAGACCCAGTACTTC. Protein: CAIRGQGSPETQYF.

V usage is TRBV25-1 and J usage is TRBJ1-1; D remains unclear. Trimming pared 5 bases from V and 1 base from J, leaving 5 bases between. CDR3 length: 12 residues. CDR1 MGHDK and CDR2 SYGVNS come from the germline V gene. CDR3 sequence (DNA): TGTGCCAGCAGTAGCTCGAACACTGAAGCTTTCTTT. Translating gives CASSSSNTEAFF.

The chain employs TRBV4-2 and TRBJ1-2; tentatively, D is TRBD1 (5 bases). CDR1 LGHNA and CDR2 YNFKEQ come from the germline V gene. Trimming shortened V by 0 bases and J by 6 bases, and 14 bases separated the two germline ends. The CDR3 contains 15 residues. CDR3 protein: CASSQEVSATDGYTF. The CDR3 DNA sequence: TGTGCCAGCAGCCAAGAGGTGAGCGCGACAGATGGCTACACCTTC.